The rows below give T cell receptor beta chains drawn from one sample of a study of T-cell reconstitution after alpha-beta-depleted transplantation in children. TCRdb re-analysed the PCR reads in MiXCR, keeping a single row per CDR3 protein. The table records 200,000 to 250,000 distinct CDR3 sequences, around 12% of them present only once. Sequencing was performed on PBMCs from the stem cell graft donor, taken from the stem cell graft. The origin of the receptors is a human donor who donated a stem cell graft to a child with acute lymphoblastic leukemia. CDR3s include the opening cysteine and the closing phenylalanine or tryptophan. The order of the fields is D gene, clone size, CDR3 length, V gene, J gene, CDR3 DNA, CDR3 protein. D genes are given only for firm matches. Rows give clone size only sometimes, using once, few, many, or a class for an expanded clone.

>TRBD2|many|21|TRBV4-2|TRBJ2-1
TGTGCCAGCAGCCAAGCCTCGACTAGCTCCTCAAGTGGTTATCGTTACAATGAGCAGTTCTTC
CASSQASTSSSSGYRYNEQFF
>NA|many|17|TRBV5-5|TRBJ2-7
TGTGCCAGCAGCTTTCTCAGCTATCAGTCCCTTCCACTCGAGCAGTACTTC
CASSFLSYQSLPLEQYF
>NA|NA|16|TRBV30|TRBJ1-2
TGTGCCTGGAGTCTCAAAACGGGGTATGGAGGCGGTGGCTACACCTTC
CAWSLKTGYGGGGYTF
>TRBD2|few|18|TRBV7-8|TRBJ2-5
TGTGCCAGCAGCTTAATGTCGGCGGGGGGGGGAATACCGGAGACCCAGTACTTC
CASSLMSAGGGIPETQYF
>NA|many|14|TRBV7-2|TRBJ1-2
TGTGCCAGCAGCCGTGAAGCAGTGAACTATGGCTACACCTTC
CASSREAVNYGYTF
>TRBD2|many|15|TRBV20-1|TRBJ2-3
TGCAGTGCTAGAACGCGGGAGGGCCGTCGGGATACGCAGTATTTT
CSARTREGRRDTQYF
>NA|many|11|TRBV9|TRBJ1-1
TGTGCCAGCGGCGGGGGGACTGAAGCTTTCTTT
CASGGGTEAFF
>TRBD2|many|15|TRBV20-1|TRBJ2-1
TGCAGTGCCCACGACTCTAGCGGGGCCTACAATGAGCAGTTCTTC
CSAHDSSGAYNEQFF
>NA|NA|13|TRBV20-1|TRBJ2-1
TGCAGTGCTAGTAAAGTTTCGGTCCATGAGCAGTTCTTC
CSASKVSVHEQFF
>TRBD1|many|15|TRBV6-5|TRBJ2-5
TGTGCCAGCAGTTACACTCCCGGACAGGGAGAGACCCAGTACTTC
CASSYTPGQGETQYF
>NA|many|16|TRBV3-1|TRBJ1-1
TGTGCCAGCAGTCAAGTAATAAAGTGGCGGAACACTGAAGCTTTCTTT
CASSQVIKWRNTEAFF
>NA|many|13|TRBV27|TRBJ1-5
TGTGCCAGCAGTTTAGGGGGGGGCACCTCGGAAGTTTTT
CASSLGGGTSEVF
>NA|many|15|TRBV15|TRBJ2-3
TGTGCCACCAGCAGAGATCGCTCGGGGGCAGATACGCAGTATTTT
CATSRDRSGADTQYF
>TRBD1|NA|17|TRBV20-1|TRBJ1-6
TGCAGTGCTAGAATAACCACGGACAGGGAGGACAATTCACCCCTCCACTTT
CSARITTDREDNSPLHF
>NA|NA|17|TRBV4-2|TRBJ2-2
TGTGCCAGCAGCGGCCGAACGGGACAAAATACGCCCGGGGAGCTGTTTTTT
CASSGRTGQNTPGELFF
>NA|many|15|TRBV19|TRBJ1-5
TGTGCCAGTAGTATCGAAGTATATAGCAATCAGCCCCAGCATTTT
CASSIEVYSNQPQHF
>TRBD1|many|16|TRBV11-2|TRBJ2-1
TGTGCCAGCAGCTTAGCACAAGGACAGGGGTGGAATGAGCAGTTCTTC
CASSLAQGQGWNEQFF
>TRBD1|many|15|TRBV10-3|TRBJ1-4
TGTGCCATCAGTGACACAGGGGGCGCAGGCGAAAAACTGTTTTTT
CAISDTGGAGEKLFF
>NA|many|13|TRBV29-1|TRBJ2-7
TGCAGCGTGGGTGGGACTGACTCCTACGAGCAGTACTTC
CSVGGTDSYEQYF
>NA|few|15|TRBV28|TRBJ2-7
TGTGCCAGCAGTTTATCCGGGGTTGGAGTTAACGAGCAGTACTTC
CASSLSGVGVNEQYF
>TRBD1|many|15|TRBV7-9|TRBJ2-7
TGTGCCAGCAGCTTAGCGGGACAGGGGGCGTACGAGCAGTACTTC
CASSLAGQGAYEQYF
>TRBD1|many|14|TRBV7-2|TRBJ2-7
TGTGCCAGCAGCACTCGGACAGGCAGTTACGAGCAGTACTTC
CASSTRTGSYEQYF
>TRBD2|many|15|TRBV20-1|TRBJ2-1
TGCAGTGCTAGAGATCCCCGGACTAGGGGTAATGAGCAGTTCTTC
CSARDPRTRGNEQFF
>NA|NA|17|TRBV23-1|TRBJ1-4
TGCGCCAGCAGTCAATCGGGCCTCAGGGGATACGATGAAAAACTGTTTTTT
CASSQSGLRGYDEKLFF
>NA|NA|17|TRBV13|TRBJ2-1
TGTGCCAGCAGCCCAGGAAAGGGACGGGATGAGGGGAATGAGCAGTTCTTC
CASSPGKGRDEGNEQFF
>NA|many|15|TRBV24-1|TRBJ2-7
TGTGCCACCAGTGATTTACCCAAAGGGGACTACGAGCAGTACTTC
CATSDLPKGDYEQYF
>NA|few|14|TRBV29-1|TRBJ2-6
TGCAGCGTGGACACTATATCTGGGGCCAACGTCCTGACTTTC
CSVDTISGANVLTF
>NA|many|14|TRBV7-2|TRBJ1-5
TGTGCCAGCAGCTTAGCGTGGGCAGGGCAGCCCCAGCATTTT
CASSLAWAGQPQHF
>NA|NA|18|TRBV4-2|TRBJ2-6
TGTGCCAGCAGCCAAGGGTCCAGCCACCCGGGTCGGGTCAACGTCCTGACTTTC
CASSQGSSHPGRVNVLTF
>NA|many|11|TRBV12-3/TRBV12-4|TRBJ1-2
TGTGCCAGCACCCCCGGCTATGGCTACACCTTC
CASTPGYGYTF
>TRBD1|many|15|TRBV5-6|TRBJ1-1
TGTGCCAGCAGCTTGGAAGTAGGGACAGGGACTGAAGCTTTCTTT
CASSLEVGTGTEAFF
>TRBD2|NA|15|TRBV5-1|TRBJ2-7
TGCGCCAGCAGCTTGAGGACTAGCGTCGATGGCGAGCAGTACTTC
CASSLRTSVDGEQYF
>TRBD1|few|12|TRBV30|TRBJ2-7
TGTGCCTGCGACAGGGGATCCCACGAGCAGTACTTC
CACDRGSHEQYF
>NA|many|15|TRBV5-1|TRBJ1-1
TGCGCCAGCAGCTTAATGTATAGGGGGAACACTGAAGCTTTCTTT
CASSLMYRGNTEAFF
>TRBD2|many|14|TRBV20-1|TRBJ2-3
TGCAGTGCTAGAGGGGAGGGCTACACAGATACGCAGTATTTT
CSARGEGYTDTQYF
>NA|many|15|TRBV27|TRBJ2-7
TGTGCCAGCAGTTTAGGAGGGTCCCCCTCCTACGAGCAGTACTTC
CASSLGGSPSYEQYF
>NA|many|12|TRBV29-1|TRBJ1-2
TGCAGCGTCATGATCGGGGTTGGGGGCTACACCTTC
CSVMIGVGGYTF
>NA|many|15|TRBV18|TRBJ1-1
TGTGCCAGCTCACGACCTGAAAACGGGGGCACTGAAGCTTTCTTT
CASSRPENGGTEAFF
>TRBD1|few|11|TRBV7-9|TRBJ1-3
TGTGCCAGCAGCCCCGGGACAGGGTGCTATTTT
CASSPGTGCYF
>NA|few|14|TRBV12-3/TRBV12-4|TRBJ1-5
TGTGCCAGCAGTTTAGAAATAGAAAATCAGCCCCAGCATTTT
CASSLEIENQPQHF
>TRBD1|many|15|TRBV9|TRBJ2-2
TGTGCCAGCAGCCTCCAGGGGGTGAACACCGGGGAGCTGTTTTTT
CASSLQGVNTGELFF
>NA|many|14|TRBV7-2|TRBJ2-5
TGTGCCAGCAGCTTCCAACTAGGAGGAGAGACCCAGTACTTC
CASSFQLGGETQYF
>TRBD1|many|17|TRBV5-1|TRBJ1-5
TGCGCCAGCAGCTTGGCCCCGGTGGGACAGGGCGGGCAGCCCCAGCATTTT
CASSLAPVGQGGQPQHF
>TRBD1|few|13|TRBV13|TRBJ2-7
TGTGCCAGCAGCTTGGACAGGTTTGGCGAGCAGTACTTC
CASSLDRFGEQYF
>TRBD1|many|14|TRBV28|TRBJ2-5
TGTGCCAGCAGTTTAGCAGGGGGCGCCGAGACCCAGTACTTC
CASSLAGGAETQYF